These T cell receptor beta chains were read from a single sample in a study of identifying expanded T cells in peripheral blood. Generated by immunoSEQ multiplex PCR, the TCRdb table keeps only in-frame clones and is missing some. This table has 100,000 or so clones, around nine tenths appearing once. Material for sequencing was blood. Source of these receptors: a person between 18 and 75 years old in good health. The CDR3 runs from the conserved cysteine through the conserved F or W. D genes are given only for firm matches.

.	TRBV7-9	TRBJ2-5	CASSLEFGIGGTQYF
.	TRBV15	TRBJ2-1	CATSGRKVDEQFF
.	TRBV6-1	TRBJ1-2	CASTVTQAVNGYTF
.	TRBV11-2	TRBJ2-7	CASSPSVAREANHEQYF
TRBD2	TRBV18	TRBJ2-1	CASHVGTSGGDNEQFF
TRBD2	TRBV18	TRBJ2-1	CASSILAGLHNEQFF
.	TRBV27	TRBJ1-5	CASSSLEGGLNQPQHF
.	TRBV18	TRBJ2-3	CASSPELVADTQYF
.	TRBV14	TRBJ1-1	CASSHTGEYTEAFF
.	TRBV2	TRBJ1-5	CASRTGSNSNQPQHF
.	TRBV5-5	TRBJ2-1	CASSPADFYYNEQFF